This T cell receptor beta chain originates from a study of beta chain features in type 1 diabetes. This clone was seen more than once but under ten times. This CDR3 region has 13 residues. V lost 2 bases and J 5 bases, leaving 9 bases between the germline ends. Germline V gene data show CDR1 as MNHEY and CDR2 as SVGAGI. The isolated RNA, all of it, was reverse transcribed, so expressed TCRB transcripts were what got sequenced. Data came from immunoSEQ multiplex PCR; TCRdb stores just in-frame clones and leaves some out. The table lists about 360,000 clones, over 9.5% of them singletons. The J gene is TRBJ2-5, the V gene TRBV6-5; tentative D call: TRBD2 (5 bases). The receptor was isolated from a young man in good health. Material for sequencing was naive CD4+ T cells from blood. CDR3 amino acids: CASSYRLQETQYF. In DNA form, the CDR3 reads TGTGCCAGCAGTTACCGACTACAGGAGACCCAGTACTTC.